One and the same sample provided the 17 T cell receptor beta chains below, sequenced in a study of cytomegalovirus exposure and HLA in healthy donors (dated 2017 in TCRdb). Receptor libraries were prepared by the immunoSEQ multiplex PCR assay. For the multiplex PCR, a mixture combining 60 forward primers for TCR Vbeta segments and 13 reverse primers for TCR Jbeta segments was used. The table comes from immuneACCESS by way of TCRdb, which keeps in-frame sequences with V and J called. Part of the clones is missing from these tables; in studies checked, under half for an unresolved V gene and the rest for unknown reasons. This sample is represented by about 120,000 clones; under 20% of them were singletons. 2.9% of the sample is taken by the ten largest. What was sequenced was PBMCs. The source of these receptors is a female donor in good health and CMV-seropositive.

This clone has a handful of counts. This sequence joins TRBV10-3 and TRBJ2-7, with a tentative D call TRBD1 (5 bases). The CDR3 runs 16 residues. CDR1 and CDR2 from the germline V gene are ENHRY and SYGVKD. Trimming took off 2 bases at V and 3 bases at J, with 17 bases between the two ends. For the CDR3, the DNA is TGTGCCATCAGTGAGGCGGCAATTGGGGCTTACTACGAGCAGTACTTC. This gives the protein CAISEAAIGAYYEQYF.

The chain joins TRBV27 to TRBJ2-1; the D gene is possibly TRBD2 (7 bases). Germline V gives CDR1 MNHEY, CDR2 SMNVEV (reference sequence). The CDR3 contains 14 residues. Trimming removed 3 bases from V and 5 bases from J, with 11 bases in between. The CDR3 nucleotides read TGTGCCAGCAGTTTTGGGGGGGCGAACAATGAGCAGTTCTTC. It is translated as CASSFGGANNEQFF.

This chain connects TRBV27 to TRBJ1-2, with TRBD1 identical over 9 bases. Germline V gives CDR1 MNHEY, CDR2 SMNVEV (reference sequence). The CDR3 is 17 amino acids. V shed 1 base, J shed 6 bases, and the junction held 12 bases outside the gene matches. The CDR3 DNA reads TGTGCCAGCAGTTTATGGGGGCGAGGGACAGGGTTCGATGGCTACACCTTC. This translates into CASSLWGRGTGFDGYTF.

The chain links TRBV28 to TRBJ1-4, with a tentative D call TRBD1 (6 bases). CDR1 MDHEN and CDR2 SYDVKM come from the germline V gene. V lost 2 bases, J lost 3 bases, and 7 bases lay in between. This CDR3 is built from 14 residues. The CDR3 loop reads CASSLEGANEKLFF. The CDR3 nucleotides are TGTGCCAGCAGTTTAGAGGGGGCTAATGAAAAACTGTTTTTT.

In its sample, this clone was seen a few times. The rearrangement uses TRBV4-2 and TRBJ1-5; unclear D gene. Germline V lookup: CDR1 LGHNA, CDR2 YNFKEQ. The V and J ends lost 0 bases and 0 bases respectively, with 21 bases between them. CDR3 length: 20 amino acids. CDR3 DNA: TGTGCCAGCAGCCAAGATTGGGAGACTGGGGAAGTCTATAGCAATCAGCCCCAGCATTTT. It is translated as CASSQDWETGEVYSNQPQHF.

In DNA form, the CDR3 reads TGTGCCAGCAGCTACTGGTCCGGGACAGGTGCCGAGCAGTACTTC. This gives the protein CASSYWSGTGAEQYF. The rearrangement joins TRBV11-2 to TRBJ2-7; TRBD1 agrees at 8 bases. V lost 4 bases and J lost 6; bases outside the gene matches: 11. The V gene's germline CDR1 is SGHAT and CDR2 FQNNGV. The CDR3 loop spans 15 amino acids.

The rearrangement links TRBV5-4 to TRBJ2-7; 9 nucleotides match TRBD1. Losses at the gene ends were 6 bases for V and 3 bases for J; bases not matched to a gene: 7. Germline V CDR1 and CDR2: SGHNT, YYREEE (reference sequence). The CDR3 extends over 14 amino acids. CDR3 region: CASKEGTGNYEQYF. The CDR3 DNA follows: TGTGCCAGCAAGGAAGGGACAGGGAACTACGAGCAGTACTTC.

This clone was observed a handful of times. This chain uses TRBV7-2 with TRBJ1-6, with 8 bases matching TRBD1. V shed 5 bases and J 7 bases; nucleotides not matched to a gene: 7. The CDR3 extends over 15 amino acids. Germline V CDR1 and CDR2: SGHTA, FQGNSA. CDR3 protein: CASSLRTGRNSPLHF. The CDR3 nucleotides read TGTGCCAGCAGCCTTCGGACAGGGAGGAATTCACCCCTCCACTTT.

A few counts support this clone. The rearrangement links TRBV6-5 to TRBJ2-1; TRBD1 is a possible D gene (5 bases). Deletions cut 6 bases from V and 4 bases from J, with 16 bases between. The CDR3 length is 15 residues. CDR1 is MNHEY, CDR2 SVGAGI, per germline. The CDR3: CASSKGFPRYNEQFF. In DNA, the CDR3 is TGTGCCAGCAGCAAGGGGTTTCCAAGATACAATGAGCAGTTCTTC.

As for this clone: Other DNA sequences within the sample encode an identical CDR3. The chain links TRBV5-1 to TRBJ2-5; TRBD1 aligns across 9 bases. The CDR3 is made up of 14 amino acids. CDR1 and CDR2 from the germline V gene are SGHRS and YFSETQ. The junction had 4 bases not matched to a gene; V was cut back by 4 bases and J by 3 bases. Here the CDR3 DNA reads TGCGCCAGCAGCATTCGGACAGGGGAAGAGACCCAGTACTTC. It specifies CASSIRTGEETQYF.

The chain has TRBV5-6 and TRBJ2-3; TRBD2 matches at 8 bases. In germline, CDR1 is SGHDT, CDR2 YYEEEE. Trimming at V came to 4 bases and at J to 0 bases, leaving 7 bases not matched to a gene. The CDR3 totals 16 residues. Here the CDR3 reads CASSLRTSRSTDTQYF. Written as DNA, the CDR3 is TGTGCCAGCAGCCTCCGGACTAGCCGGAGCACAGATACGCAGTATTTT.

CDR3 nucleotides: TGTGCCAGCGGACTAGCGGGGGTCAGCACCGGGGAGCTGTTTTTT. This encodes CASGLAGVSTGELFF. V gene TRBV19 combines with J gene TRBJ2-2, with 13 bases fitting TRBD2. V shed 9 bases and J 4 bases; nucleotides not matched to a gene: 5. Looked up from germline, CDR1 is LNHDA and CDR2 is SQIVND (reference sequence). The CDR3 has 15 amino acids.

Written as DNA, the CDR3 is TGTGCCAGCAGTTCTCCTTTGGGAGACCCACTCTACGAGCAGTACTTC. Protein product: CASSSPLGDPLYEQYF. V gene TRBV28 combines with J gene TRBJ2-7, with D possibly being TRBD2 (5 bases). Deletions cut 4 bases from V and 3 bases from J, with 19 bases between. CDR1 and CDR2 (germline): MDHEN, SYDVKM. The CDR3 contains 16 residues.

The V call is TRBV6-5, the J call TRBJ2-7; the D gene is possibly TRBD2 (5 bases). This CDR3 region has 13 residues. The germline V gene has CDR1 MNHEY and CDR2 SVGAGI. Between the trimmed V and J ends, which lost 3 bases and 7 bases, there was a span of 13 bases. CDR3 residues: CASSYEGTGEQYF. Written as DNA, the CDR3 is TGTGCCAGCAGTTATGAGGGTACGGGGGAGCAGTACTTC.

This chain uses TRBV27 with TRBJ2-4, with 8 nucleotides matching TRBD1. This CDR3 region has 20 residues. With V trimmed by 6 bases and J by 0 bases, 19 bases remained unmatched. The germline V gene encodes CDR1 MNHEY and CDR2 SMNVEV (reference sequence). The CDR3 nucleotides are TGTGCCAGCAGACCCCCGGACAGGGTAACCCCTAGTAGAGCCAAAAACATTCAGTACTTC. Translation gives CASRPPDRVTPSRAKNIQYF.

The V gene is TRBV30, the J gene TRBJ1-5; D may be TRBD1 (6 bases). Germline CDR1 is GTSNPN and CDR2 is SVGIG (reference sequence). Trimming removed 3 bases at V and 0 bases at J, with 18 bases between. The CDR3 is made up of 17 amino acids. CDR3 bases: TGTGCCTGGAGCGCCGGGACAAATACTTATAGCAATCAGCCCCAGCATTTT. Protein sequence: CAWSAGTNTYSNQPQHF.

This clone was observed a handful of times. The chain employs TRBV5-1 and TRBJ2-3, with 9 positions matching TRBD2. The CDR3 length is 15 residues. The V and J ends lost 0 bases and 5 bases, in that order; junction bases with no gene match: 4. CDR1 SGHRS and CDR2 YFSETQ come from the germline V gene. CDR3 loop: CASSLDRGGEDTQYF. CDR3 DNA: TGCGCCAGCAGCTTGGACCGCGGGGGGGAAGATACGCAGTATTTT.